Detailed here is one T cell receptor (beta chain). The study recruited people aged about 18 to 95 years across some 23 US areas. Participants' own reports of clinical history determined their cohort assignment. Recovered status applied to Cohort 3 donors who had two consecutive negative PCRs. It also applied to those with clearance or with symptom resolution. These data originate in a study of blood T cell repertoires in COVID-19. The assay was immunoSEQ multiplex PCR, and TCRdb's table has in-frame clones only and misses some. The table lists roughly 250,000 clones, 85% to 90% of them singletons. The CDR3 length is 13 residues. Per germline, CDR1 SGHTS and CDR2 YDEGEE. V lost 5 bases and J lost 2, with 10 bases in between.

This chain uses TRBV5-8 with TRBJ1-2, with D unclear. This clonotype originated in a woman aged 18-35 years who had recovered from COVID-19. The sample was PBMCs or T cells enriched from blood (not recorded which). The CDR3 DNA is TGTGCCAGCAGGAGCTCGGGGAACTATGGCTACACCTTC. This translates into CASRSSGNYGYTF.